The clone carrying this T cell receptor beta chain is labeled medium-sized (0.01 to 0.1%). Treatment of any kind had been given to no patient before thyroid surgery. This specimen comes from a study of metastatic and nonmetastatic thyroid tumors. At the level of the study: A comparison of repertoires was made across blood and tumor or nodule tissue from malignant and benign thyroid patients.

TCRdb reassembled clones from the PCR reads with MiXCR. The sample has about 8,400 clones; roughly 29% are singletons. The CDR3 consists of 15 residues. Germline-derived CDR1 and CDR2 are SNHLY and FYNNEI. V gave up 8 bases and J gave up 9 bases, with 25 bases separating them. This chain links TRBV2 with TRBJ2-5; either TRBD1 or TRBD2 may supply D (7 bases each). The sequencing sample was made of tumor tissue. This sequence was found in a female donor with papillary thyroid cancer or a benign thyroid nodule (not recorded which). Some clones in this sample may be carry-over from other donors' samples. The CDR3 reads CASPEGAGALGAQYF. The CDR3 DNA reads as TGTGCCAGCCCCGAGGGGGCGGGGGCGCTTGGGGCCCAGTACTTC.